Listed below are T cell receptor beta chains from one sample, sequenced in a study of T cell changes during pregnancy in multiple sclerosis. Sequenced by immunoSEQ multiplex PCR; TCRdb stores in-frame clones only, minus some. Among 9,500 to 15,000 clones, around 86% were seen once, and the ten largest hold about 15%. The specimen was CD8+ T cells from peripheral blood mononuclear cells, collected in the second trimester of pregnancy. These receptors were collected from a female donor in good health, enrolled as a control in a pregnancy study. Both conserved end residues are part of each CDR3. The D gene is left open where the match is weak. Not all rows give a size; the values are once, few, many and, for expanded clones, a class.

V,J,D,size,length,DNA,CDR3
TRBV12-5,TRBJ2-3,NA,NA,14,TGTGCTAGTGGTCCTCAAGAGGGAAGAGATACGCAGTATTTT,CASGPQEGRDTQYF
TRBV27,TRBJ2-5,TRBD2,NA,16,TGTGCCAGCAGTTTAGGGACTAGCGGGAGAATCGAGACCCAGTACTTC,CASSLGTSGRIETQYF
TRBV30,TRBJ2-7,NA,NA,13,TGTGCCTGGTCAGCGGACAGCCCCTACGAGCAGTACTTC,CAWSADSPYEQYF
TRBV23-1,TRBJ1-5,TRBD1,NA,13,TGCGCCAGCACTGGACAGGGCAATCAGCCCCAGCATTTT,CASTGQGNQPQHF
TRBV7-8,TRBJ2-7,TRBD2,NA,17,TGTGCCAGCACCAATAACAAGGGTCTAGCGGAGACCTACGAGCAGTACTTC,CASTNNKGLAETYEQYF
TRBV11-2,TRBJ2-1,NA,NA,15,TGTGCCAGCAGCGGGTGGGGGGAGGTCTACAATGAGCAGTTCTTC,CASSGWGEVYNEQFF
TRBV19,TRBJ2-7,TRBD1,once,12,TGTGCCAGCGGACAGGACCCCTACGAGCAGTACTTC,CASGQDPYEQYF
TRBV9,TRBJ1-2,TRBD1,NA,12,TGTGCCACGAGTGACAGGGGGCAGGGCTACACCTTC,CATSDRGQGYTF
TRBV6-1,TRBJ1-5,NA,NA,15,TGTGCCAGCAGTGAATGGGCACTTAGCAATCAGCCCCAGCATTTT,CASSEWALSNQPQHF
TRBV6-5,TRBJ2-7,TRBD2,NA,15,TGTGCCAGCAGTTACGAGACTAGCGGAAGCTACGAGCAGTACTTC,CASSYETSGSYEQYF
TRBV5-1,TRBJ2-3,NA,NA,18,TGCGCCAGCAGCTTGGGGGGGGGCCGGACCACCGAAACAGATACGCAGTATTTT,CASSLGGGRTTETDTQYF
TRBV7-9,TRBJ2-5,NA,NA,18,TGTGCCAGCAGCTTCGACAGGGATTTCGGGCGGGGCCAAGAGACCCAGTACTTC,CASSFDRDFGRGQETQYF
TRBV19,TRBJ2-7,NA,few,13,TGTGCCAGTAGTATTGTAGTGAACGGCGAGCAGTACTTC,CASSIVVNGEQYF
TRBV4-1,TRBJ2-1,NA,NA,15,TGCGCCAGCAGCCAACCCAGACAGCAAAACAATGAGCAGTTCTTC,CASSQPRQQNNEQFF
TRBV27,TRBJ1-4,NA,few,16,TGTGCCAGCAGTTTGGGGCCGGGGGAAGCTAATGAAAAACTGTTTTTT,CASSLGPGEANEKLFF
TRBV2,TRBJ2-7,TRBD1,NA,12,TGTGCCAGCACAGGGGGCCGTTACGAGCAGTACTTC,CASTGGRYEQYF
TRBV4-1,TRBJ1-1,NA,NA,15,TGCGCCAGCAGCCCGAGCCTTGAGCCGAACACTGAAGCTTTCTTT,CASSPSLEPNTEAFF
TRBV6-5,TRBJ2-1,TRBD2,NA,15,TGTGCCAGCAGTAAACAAAGCGGGATAGGGGATGAGCAGTTCTTC,CASSKQSGIGDEQFF
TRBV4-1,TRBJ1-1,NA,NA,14,TGCGCCAGCAGCCAAGACAGGGTGGCCCCTGAAGCTTTCTTT,CASSQDRVAPEAFF
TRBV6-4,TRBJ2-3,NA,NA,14,TGTGCCAGCAGTGCTAGCCCTAGCACAGATACGCAGTATTTT,CASSASPSTDTQYF
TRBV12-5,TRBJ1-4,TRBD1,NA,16,TGTGCTAGTGGCGTACAGGGGGCGATACGGGGTGAAAAACTGTTTTTT,CASGVQGAIRGEKLFF
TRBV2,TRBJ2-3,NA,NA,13,TGTGCCAGCAGCGGACAGTCCTTAGATACGCAGTATTTT,CASSGQSLDTQYF
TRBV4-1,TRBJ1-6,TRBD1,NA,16,TGCGCCAGCAGCCAAGGCCCGGGACAGGTAAAATCACCCCTCCACTTT,CASSQGPGQVKSPLHF
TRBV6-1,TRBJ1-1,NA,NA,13,TGTGCCAGCAGTGAAATAGGCCCCAGGGAAGCTTTCTTT,CASSEIGPREAFF
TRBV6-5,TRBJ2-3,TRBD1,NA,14,TGTGCCAGCAACCCCACAGGGGGCACAGATACGCAGTATTTT,CASNPTGGTDTQYF
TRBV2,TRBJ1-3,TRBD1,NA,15,TGTGCCAGCACCTATACAGGGGGATCTGGAAACACCATATATTTT,CASTYTGGSGNTIYF
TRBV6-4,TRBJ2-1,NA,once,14,TGTGCCAGCAGTGAGGACAGCTCCTACAATGAGCAGTTCTTC,CASSEDSSYNEQFF
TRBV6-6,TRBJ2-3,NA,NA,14,TGTGCCAGCAGTTATACGGGGGAAGCAGATACGCAGTATTTT,CASSYTGEADTQYF
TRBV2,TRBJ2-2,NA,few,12,TGTGCCAGCAGTGACTACACCGGGGAGCTGTTTTTT,CASSDYTGELFF
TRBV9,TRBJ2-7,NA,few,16,TGTGCCAGCAGCGCAGAGGGGGAGGGTGGTTCATACGAGCAGTACTTC,CASSAEGEGGSYEQYF
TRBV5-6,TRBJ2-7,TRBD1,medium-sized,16,TGTGCCAGCAGCTCAGACAGGGAGTCCCTTATCTACGAGCAGTACTTC,CASSSDRESLIYEQYF
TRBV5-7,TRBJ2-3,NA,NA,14,TGTGCCAGCAGCGAGGGGGGGCGCCTCGATACGCAGTATTTT,CASSEGGRLDTQYF
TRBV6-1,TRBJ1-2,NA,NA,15,TGTGCCAGCAGTGAAGCGTGGGGGGTCCACTATGGCTACACCTTC,CASSEAWGVHYGYTF
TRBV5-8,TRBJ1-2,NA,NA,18,TGTGCCAGCAGCTGGTGGCCCTCCGGGACTGCATCTAACTATGGCTACACCTTC,CASSWWPSGTASNYGYTF
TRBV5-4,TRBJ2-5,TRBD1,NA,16,TGTGCCAGCAGCTCCCGGGACAGGGGAGGGGCAGAGACCCAGTACTTC,CASSSRDRGGAETQYF
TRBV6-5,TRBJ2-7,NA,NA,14,TGTGCCAGCAGTTACGATTCAGGGTCTGGCGAGCAGTACTTC,CASSYDSGSGEQYF
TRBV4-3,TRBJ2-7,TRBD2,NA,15,TGCGCCAGCAGCCAAGGGACTAGCGAGGTGGGCGAGCAGTACTTC,CASSQGTSEVGEQYF
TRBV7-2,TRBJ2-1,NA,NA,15,TGTGCCAGCAGCTTAAAAAGGGGTAGCAACAATGAGCAGTTCTTC,CASSLKRGSNNEQFF
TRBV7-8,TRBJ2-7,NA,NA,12,TGTGCCACCATCGGACCCGGGAGCGAGCAGTACTTC,CATIGPGSEQYF
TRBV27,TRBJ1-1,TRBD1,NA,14,TGTGCCAGCAGTTTGGGGGACAGGGGGTCGTTTGCTTTCTTT,CASSLGDRGSFAFF
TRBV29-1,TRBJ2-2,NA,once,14,TGCAGCGTTTCTATAACGTCGAACACCGGGGAGCTGTTTTTT,CSVSITSNTGELFF
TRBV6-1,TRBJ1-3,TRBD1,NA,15,TGTGCCAGCGCCAGCTCGACAGGGATCTCGAACACCATATATTTT,CASASSTGISNTIYF
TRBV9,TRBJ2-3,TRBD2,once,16,TGTGCCAGCGGCGAGGCTAGCGGGGCGCCCACAGATACGCAGTATTTT,CASGEASGAPTDTQYF
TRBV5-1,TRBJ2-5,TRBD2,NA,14,TGCGCCAGCAGCTTGGCGGGAGGGATCGAGACCCAGTACTTC,CASSLAGGIETQYF
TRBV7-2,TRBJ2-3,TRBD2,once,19,TGTGCCAGCAGCCCTTCTGTGGCGAGCGGGGGCGAGTCCACAGATACGCAGTATTTT,CASSPSVASGGESTDTQYF
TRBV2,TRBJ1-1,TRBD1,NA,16,TGTGCCAGCAGTGTTATCTGGACAGGCCAGAACACTGAAGCTTTCTTT,CASSVIWTGQNTEAFF
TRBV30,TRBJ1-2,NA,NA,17,TGTGCCTGGCTGGCGGGGCGGGAGCCATTACCTAACTATGGCTACACCTTC,CAWLAGREPLPNYGYTF
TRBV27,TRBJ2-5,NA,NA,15,TGTGCCAGCAGTTTATCGATGGCGGTTCAAGAGACCCAGTACTTC,CASSLSMAVQETQYF
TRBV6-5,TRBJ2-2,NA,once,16,TGTGCCAGCAGTTACTCTCCGACGGGTGAAACCGGGGAGCTGTTTTTT,CASSYSPTGETGELFF
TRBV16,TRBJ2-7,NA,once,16,TGTGCCAGCAGCCAATCTGCACAGGAGAATACGATGGAGCAGTACTTC,CASSQSAQENTMEQYF
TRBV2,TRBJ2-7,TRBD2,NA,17,TGTGCCAGCAGGGTTGGTAGCGGGGGGTGGATTTCCTACGAGCAGTACTTC,CASRVGSGGWISYEQYF
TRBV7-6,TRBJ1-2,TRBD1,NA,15,TGTGCCAGCAGCTCGACAGGGGGCGCTTATGGTGGCTACACCTTC,CASSSTGGAYGGYTF
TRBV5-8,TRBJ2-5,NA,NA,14,TGTGCCAGCAGCTTTGGACAGAACCAAGAGACCCAGTACTTC,CASSFGQNQETQYF
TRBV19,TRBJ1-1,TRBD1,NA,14,TGTGCCAGTAGTGTTGGGACAGGGGGGACTGAAGCTTTCTTT,CASSVGTGGTEAFF
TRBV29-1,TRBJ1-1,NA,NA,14,TGCAGCGTTGCGGGCAGGGAACGGCAAACTGAAGCTTTCTTT,CSVAGRERQTEAFF